The present entry profiles one TCR beta chain with its context. Its specificity is not known. Germline CDR1 and CDR2: SGHTS and YDEGEE. V lost 5 bases, J lost 4 bases, and 10 bases lay in between. The length of the CDR3 is 13 residues. TCRdb's table, derived via immunoSEQ multiplex PCR, lists solely in-frame clones and lacks some. The data show fewer than 120,000 clones, approximately 89% seen once. The data belong to a study of OX40 agonist ivuxolimab in advanced cancers. Whole-study findings and limits: Among patients with partial responses at 0.1-3.0 mg/kg, clonal expansion was among the lowest. Also showing low normalized T-cell clonal expansion were some of the nonresponders.

The source is an adult with an advanced solid tumor such as melanoma, head and neck, liver or kidney cancer. This chain joins TRBV5-8 and TRBJ1-3; D is undetermined. Sample: CD4+ or CD8+ T cells sorted from blood, taken in a trial of the OX40 agonist ivuxolimab. For the CDR3, the DNA is TGTGCCAGCAGTCGGTTATTCGGAAACACCATATATTTT. It yields the protein CASSRLFGNTIYF.